Listed below are T cell receptor beta chains from one sample, sequenced in a study of brain T cells in children with intractable seizures. Sequenced by immunoSEQ multiplex PCR; TCRdb stores in-frame clones only, minus some. The sample includes hundreds of thousands of clones, roughly 92% of them seen just once. This sample comprised peripheral blood, obtained approximately 5 months after surgery. The receptors were sampled from a boy under three years old with tuberous sclerosis and intractable seizures. Each CDR3 is given with its conserved first and last residue. The D gene is left open where the match is weak. The size field is filled for only some rows; it gives once, few, many or a size class.

cdr3_aa,cdr3_nt,d_call,clone_size,v_call,j_call
CASSQVSKEPPYEQYF,TGTGCCAGCAGCCAAGTCTCGAAGGAACCACCCTACGAGCAGTACTTC,-,-,TRBV4-2,TRBJ2-7
CASAGGIYNEQFF,TGTGCCAGTGCAGGGGGTATTTACAATGAGCAGTTCTTC,TRBD1,-,TRBV19,TRBJ2-1
CASSLAQAGQGKETQYF,TGTGCCAGCAGCTTAGCACAGGCGGGACAGGGTAAAGAGACCCAGTACTTC,TRBD1,-,TRBV7-9,TRBJ2-5
CASGGRGNEKLFF,TGTGCCTCCGGGGGCCGGGGGAATGAAAAACTGTTTTTT,-,-,TRBV10-3,TRBJ1-4
CASSLPAHPNALEAFF,TGTGCCAGCAGCCTCCCGGCACACCCAAATGCCCTTGAAGCTTTCTTT,-,-,TRBV7-9,TRBJ1-1
CASSLVGQPQHF,TGTGCCAGCAGCTTAGTTGGACAGCCCCAGCATTTT,-,-,TRBV7-9,TRBJ1-5
CASSLAGGSSSGRSGNTIYF,TGCGCCAGCAGCTTGGCCGGGGGGTCCTCATCGGGCCGCTCTGGAAACACCATATATTTT,-,-,TRBV5-1,TRBJ1-3
CASSLLGTYNEQFF,TGTGCCAGCAGTTTATTGGGGACCTACAATGAGCAGTTCTTC,-,-,TRBV27,TRBJ2-1
CASSLFQAPWTGRRTEAFF,TGTGCCAGCAGTTTATTTCAGGCCCCTTGGACAGGGCGGAGAACTGAAGCTTTCTTT,TRBD1,-,TRBV28,TRBJ1-1
CASSSLEAPDTQYF,TGTGCCAGCAGCTCACTCGAAGCGCCAGATACGCAGTATTTT,-,-,TRBV7-2,TRBJ2-3
CASSLDRTGSLNYGYTF,TGTGCCAGCAGCCTTGACAGGACAGGGTCCCTTAACTATGGCTACACCTTC,TRBD1,-,TRBV3-1/TRBV3-2,TRBJ1-2
CASALAGGYNEQFF,TGTGCCAGCGCTCTAGCGGGGGGGTACAATGAGCAGTTCTTC,TRBD2,-,TRBV6-6,TRBJ2-1
CASSPYEKLFF,TGTGCCAGCAGTCCCTATGAAAAACTGTTTTTT,-,-,TRBV12-3/TRBV12-4,TRBJ1-4
CASSLGGQGARSYGYTF,TGCGCCAGCAGCCTCGGGGGACAGGGGGCCAGGAGCTATGGCTACACCTTC,TRBD1,-,TRBV4-1,TRBJ1-2
CASSSNRGADQPQHF,TGCGCCAGCAGCTCGAACCGGGGAGCCGATCAGCCCCAGCATTTT,-,-,TRBV5-1,TRBJ1-5
CASSLSRADEAFF,TGTGCCAGCAGCTTATCCAGGGCCGATGAAGCTTTCTTT,-,-,TRBV7-3,TRBJ1-1
CSASTSNYNEQFF,TGCAGTGCTAGTACTAGCAATTACAATGAGCAGTTCTTC,-,-,TRBV20-1,TRBJ2-1
CAISEAGVGEQYF,TGTGCCATCAGTGAGGCAGGGGTCGGCGAGCAGTACTTC,-,once,TRBV10-3,TRBJ2-7
CASSISASGAGANVLTF,TGTGCCAGTAGTATTTCGGCATCCGGCGCAGGGGCCAACGTCCTGACTTTC,-,-,TRBV19,TRBJ2-6
CASSPGGSTEAFF,TGTGCCAGCAGCCCAGGGGGGAGCACTGAAGCTTTCTTT,TRBD1,-,TRBV11-2,TRBJ1-1
CASSLGRTNYGYTF,TGCGCCAGCAGCCTGGGACGGACTAACTATGGCTACACCTTC,-,-,TRBV5-1,TRBJ1-2
CASSQGGRRTEAFF,TGTGCCAGCAGCCAAGGGGGGAGAAGGACTGAAGCTTTCTTT,-,-,TRBV3-1/TRBV3-2,TRBJ1-1
CASSSFRASATDTQYF,TGTGCCAGCAGCAGCTTTCGGGCTAGCGCGACAGATACGCAGTATTTT,-,-,TRBV5-4,TRBJ2-3
CASSMGRADEQFF,TGTGCCAGTAGTATGGGACGGGCAGATGAGCAGTTCTTC,-,-,TRBV19,TRBJ2-1
CASSSSTEGKLFF,TGTGCCAGCAGTTCCTCGACAGAGGGAAAACTGTTTTTT,-,-,TRBV12-3/TRBV12-4,TRBJ1-4
CASSRLIEEKLFF,TGTGCCAGCAGCCGGTTGATAGAGGAAAAACTGTTTTTT,-,-,TRBV14,TRBJ1-4
CASSGHNQPQHF,TGTGCCAGCAGCGGACACAATCAGCCCCAGCATTTT,-,-,TRBV7-6,TRBJ1-5
CASSFARQGATYCSEAFF,TGTGCCAGCAGTTTCGCCCGACAGGGGGCGACTTACTGCTCTGAAGCTTTCTTT,TRBD1,few,TRBV27,TRBJ1-1
CASSDASDLYEQYF,TGTGCCAGCAGTGACGCGAGCGACCTATACGAGCAGTACTTC,-,-,TRBV2,TRBJ2-7